This TCR beta chain derives from a study of T cell clonotyping in hematopoietic cell transplantation. Trimming took 2 bases from V and 6 from J, leaving 4 bases between them. CDR3 length equals 11 residues. CDR1 SGDLS and CDR2 YYNGEE come from the germline V gene. Clones were read by immunoSEQ multiplex PCR, and TCRdb kept only the in-frame ones, dropping some. Of around 28,000 clones listed, under 90% are singletons. Time point meaning: recipient sample about 28 days before transplant, after cytoreduction. The sample here was peripheral blood mononuclear cells, taken before stem cell transplant. The TCR sequence derives from a man aged 40-49 years with acute myeloid leukemia. Some clones in this sample may be carry-over from other donors' samples. The chain joins TRBV9 to TRBJ2-3, with D unclear. The CDR3 sequence is CASSVGDTQYF. The CDR3, as DNA: TGTGCCAGCAGCGTCGGGGATACGCAGTATTTT.